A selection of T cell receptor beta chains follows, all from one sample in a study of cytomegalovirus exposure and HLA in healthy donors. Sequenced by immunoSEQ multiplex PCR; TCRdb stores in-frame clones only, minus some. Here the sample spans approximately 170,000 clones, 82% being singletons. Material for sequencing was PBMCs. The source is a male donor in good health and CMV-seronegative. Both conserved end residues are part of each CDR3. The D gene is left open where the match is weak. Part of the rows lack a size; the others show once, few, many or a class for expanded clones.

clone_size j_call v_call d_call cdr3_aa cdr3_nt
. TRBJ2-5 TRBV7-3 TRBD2 CASSPKTGGRETQYF TGTGCCAGCAGCCCTAAAACGGGGGGGCGGGAGACCCAGTACTTC
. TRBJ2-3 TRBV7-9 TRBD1 CASRGPDRAKYF TGTGCCAGCAGGGGACCGGACAGGGCAAAATATTTT
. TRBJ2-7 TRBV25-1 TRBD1 CASAETGGQYF TGTGCCAGCGCCGAGACAGGGGGGCAGTACTTC
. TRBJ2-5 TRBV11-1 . CASSPRQPQETQYF TGTGCCAGCAGCCCTAGACAGCCTCAAGAGACCCAGTACTTC
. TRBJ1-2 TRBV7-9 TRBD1 CASSRTTGQNYGYTF TGTGCCAGCAGCCGAACGACGGGACAGAACTATGGCTACACCTTC
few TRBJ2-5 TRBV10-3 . CAISRGQGETQYF TGTGCCATCAGCCGAGGCCAGGGAGAGACCCAGTACTTC
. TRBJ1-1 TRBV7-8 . CASSFRGGGDTEAFF TGTGCCAGCAGCTTTCGGGGGGGAGGGGACACTGAAGCTTTCTTT
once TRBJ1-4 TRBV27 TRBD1 CASSFSGQHNEKLFF TGTGCCAGCAGTTTTTCGGGACAGCATAATGAAAAACTGTTTTTT
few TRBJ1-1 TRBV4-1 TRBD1 CASSQEDRAEAFF TGCGCCAGCAGCCAAGAGGACAGGGCTGAAGCTTTCTTT
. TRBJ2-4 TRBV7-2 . CASSPPVSGTRLAKNIQYF TGTGCCAGCAGCCCCCCGGTTTCAGGGACACGACTAGCCAAAAACATTCAGTACTTC
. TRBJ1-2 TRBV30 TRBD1 CAWSVVRGQGVYGYTF TGTGCCTGGAGTGTAGTGAGGGGACAGGGGGTTTATGGCTACACCTTC